This is a list of T cell receptor beta chains from one sample in a study of blood T cell repertoires in COVID-19. TCRdb's copy holds only in-frame clones and misses some; the assay was immunoSEQ multiplex PCR. The sample contains 200,000 to 300,000 clones, approximately 85% of which appear only once. Sample: peripheral blood. Receptor source: a man aged 50-60 years with COVID-19, enrolled during active disease. The CDR3 runs from the conserved cysteine through the conserved F or W. A D gene is named only where the DNA matches it firmly. Clone size is given for some rows only: seen once, a few or many times, or a class if the clone is expanded.

D	V	size	J	DNA	CDR3
TRBD2	TRBV5-1	NA	TRBJ2-3	TGCGCCAGCAGCTTGACTAGCGCGGCGCAAGATACGCAGTATTTT	CASSLTSAAQDTQYF
TRBD1	TRBV27	few	TRBJ1-2	TGTGCCAGCAGTTCGAGACAGGGCTCAGGCTACACCTTC	CASSSRQGSGYTF
NA	TRBV18	NA	TRBJ1-1	TGTGCCAGCTCACCACCGGGCAGCACTGAAGCTTTCTTT	CASSPPGSTEAFF
NA	TRBV6-1	NA	TRBJ1-2	TGTGCCAGCAGTGAAGCCGGACTATCTGGTAGCTACACCTTC	CASSEAGLSGSYTF
NA	TRBV2	once	TRBJ2-4	TGTGCCAGCACCGGTCTAGCCAAAAACATTCAGTACTTC	CASTGLAKNIQYF
TRBD1	TRBV25-1	NA	TRBJ1-3	TGTGCCAGCGAGAGATGGACAGGGGAATCTGGAAACACCATATATTTT	CASERWTGESGNTIYF
TRBD2	TRBV6-2/TRBV6-3	NA	TRBJ2-1	TGTGCCAGCAGTTACTCTACTAGCGGGGGATACAATGAGCAGTTCTTC	CASSYSTSGGYNEQFF
NA	TRBV6-1	once	TRBJ2-3	TGTGCCAGCAGTGAAAACATAGATACGCAGTATTTT	CASSENIDTQYF
TRBD1	TRBV19	NA	TRBJ2-7	TGTGCCAGTTCGTGGGACAGGGGTTACGAGCAGTACTTC	CASSWDRGYEQYF
TRBD1	TRBV5-1	NA	TRBJ2-2	TGCGCCAGCCGGGTGACAGGGACCGGGGAGCTGTTTTTT	CASRVTGTGELFF
NA	TRBV6-5	once	TRBJ2-5	TGTGCCAGCAGTTTGGACAGAATCCAAGAGACCCAGTACTTC	CASSLDRIQETQYF
TRBD1	TRBV7-6	NA	TRBJ1-6	TGTGCCAGCAGCTTAGCCGGACAGGGGGGATCACCCCTCCACTTT	CASSLAGQGGSPLHF
NA	TRBV18	NA	TRBJ2-7	TGTGCCAGCTCACCGTTTGGGGGCTCTTTTTACGAGCAGTACTTC	CASSPFGGSFYEQYF
TRBD1	TRBV18	NA	TRBJ2-2	TGTGCCAGCTCATTCCGGACAGGGGCGAACACCGGGGAGCTGTTTTTT	CASSFRTGANTGELFF
TRBD2	TRBV27	NA	TRBJ2-5	TGTGCCAGCAGTTTCCTGACTAGCGGGGAGACCCAGTACTTC	CASSFLTSGETQYF
NA	TRBV3-1/TRBV3-2	NA	TRBJ1-6	TGTGCCAGCAGCCAAGGGGGCGGCGGATCACCCCTCCACTTT	CASSQGGGGSPLHF
NA	TRBV19	NA	TRBJ2-1	TGTGCCAGTAGTCCCACAGGGTTCGCAGACAATGAGCAGTTCTTC	CASSPTGFADNEQFF
TRBD2	TRBV7-2	NA	TRBJ2-3	TGTGCCAGCAGCCTCCGACTAGCGGGGGTTAGCACAGATACGCAGTATTTT	CASSLRLAGVSTDTQYF
NA	TRBV7-3	once	TRBJ1-2	TGTGCCAGCAGCCCAAATGCGGTACAGGGAGCCCATGGCTACACCTTC	CASSPNAVQGAHGYTF
NA	TRBV7-6	NA	TRBJ2-2	TGTGCCAGCAGCTCGGACATCGGGGAGCTGTTTTTT	CASSSDIGELFF
NA	TRBV18	NA	TRBJ1-1	TGTGCCAGCTCACCACCCGACGCGGGGGGTAAGGCTTTCTTT	CASSPPDAGGKAFF
NA	TRBV7-3	NA	TRBJ2-2	TGTGCCAGCAGCCCAGGGGCCGGGGAGCTGTTTTTT	CASSPGAGELFF
NA	TRBV4-1	few	TRBJ1-3	TGCGCCAGCAGCCAAGATTCGGGGACTGGAAACACCATATATTTT	CASSQDSGTGNTIYF
TRBD1	TRBV19	NA	TRBJ1-6	TGTGCCAGTAGTACCAGACAGGGGAGTTCACCCCTCCACTTT	CASSTRQGSSPLHF
TRBD2	TRBV19	NA	TRBJ2-1	TGTGCCAGTAGTATGACTAGCGGGGGGTACTACAATGAGCAGTTCTTC	CASSMTSGGYYNEQFF
NA	TRBV19	NA	TRBJ2-1	TGTGCCAGTAGTTCCGTGGGCAGGGGGGCGTACAATGAGCAGTTCTTC	CASSSVGRGAYNEQFF
NA	TRBV11-2	NA	TRBJ2-7	TGTGCCAGCAGCTTATCGGGGGGCGCAAAGAACGAGCAGTACTTC	CASSLSGGAKNEQYF
TRBD2	TRBV3-1/TRBV3-2	NA	TRBJ2-5	TGTGCCAGCAGGGCAACTAGCGGGGGGCGCCAAGAGACCCAGTACTTC	CASRATSGGRQETQYF